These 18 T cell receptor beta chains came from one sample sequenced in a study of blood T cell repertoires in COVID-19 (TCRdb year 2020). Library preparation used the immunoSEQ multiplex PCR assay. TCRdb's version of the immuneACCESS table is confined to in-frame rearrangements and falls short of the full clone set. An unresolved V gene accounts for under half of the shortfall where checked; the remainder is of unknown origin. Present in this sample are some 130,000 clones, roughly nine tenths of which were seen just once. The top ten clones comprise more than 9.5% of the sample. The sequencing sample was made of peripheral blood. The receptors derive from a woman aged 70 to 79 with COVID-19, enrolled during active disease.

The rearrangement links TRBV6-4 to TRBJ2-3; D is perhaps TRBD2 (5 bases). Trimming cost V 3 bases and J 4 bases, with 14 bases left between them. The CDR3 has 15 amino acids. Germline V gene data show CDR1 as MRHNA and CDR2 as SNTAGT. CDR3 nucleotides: TGTGCCAGCAGTGAATTCTTCCGGGGATCAGATACGCAGTATTTT. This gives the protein CASSEFFRGSDTQYF.

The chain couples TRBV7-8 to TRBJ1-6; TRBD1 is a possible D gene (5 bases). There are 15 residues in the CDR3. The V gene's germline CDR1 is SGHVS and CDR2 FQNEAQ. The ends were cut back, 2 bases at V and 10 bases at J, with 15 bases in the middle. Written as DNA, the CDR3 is TGTGCCAGCAGCTTAAGGGCAGGGAAGGAATCACCCCTCCACTTT. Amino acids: CASSLRAGKESPLHF.

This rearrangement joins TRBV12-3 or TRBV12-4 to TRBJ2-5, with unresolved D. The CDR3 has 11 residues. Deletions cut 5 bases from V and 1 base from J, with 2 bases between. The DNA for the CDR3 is TGTGCCAGCAGTCTCCAAGAGACCCAGTACTTC. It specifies CASSLQETQYF.

DNA of the CDR3: TGTGCCAGCAGCCCGACAACAGGGAACTATGGCTACACCTTC. Its protein is CASSPTTGNYGYTF. J is TRBJ1-2 and V is TRBV5-6; tentatively, D is TRBD1 (6 bases). Germline loops: CDR1 SGHDT, CDR2 YYEEEE. The CDR3 runs 14 residues. V was shortened by 4 bases and J by 2 bases, with 12 bases between the two germline ends.

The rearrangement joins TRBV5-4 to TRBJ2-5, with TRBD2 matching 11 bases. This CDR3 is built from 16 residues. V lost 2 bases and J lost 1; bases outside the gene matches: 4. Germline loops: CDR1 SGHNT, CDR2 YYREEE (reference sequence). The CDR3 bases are TGTGCCAGCAGCTTACTAGCGGGGGACGGCCAAGAGACCCAGTACTTC. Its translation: CASSLLAGDGQETQYF.

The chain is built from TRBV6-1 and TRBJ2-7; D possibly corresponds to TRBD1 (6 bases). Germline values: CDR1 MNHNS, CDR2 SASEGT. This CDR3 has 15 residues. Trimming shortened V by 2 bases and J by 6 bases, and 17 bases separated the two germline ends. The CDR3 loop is CASSELRTVASEQYF. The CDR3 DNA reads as TGTGCCAGCAGTGAATTGCGGACAGTGGCTTCCGAGCAGTACTTC.

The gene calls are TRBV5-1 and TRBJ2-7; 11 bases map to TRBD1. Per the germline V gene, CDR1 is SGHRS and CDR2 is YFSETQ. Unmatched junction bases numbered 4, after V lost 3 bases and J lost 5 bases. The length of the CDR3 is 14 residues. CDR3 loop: CASSSGTGGHEQYF. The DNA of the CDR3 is TGCGCCAGCAGCTCCGGGACAGGGGGACACGAGCAGTACTTC. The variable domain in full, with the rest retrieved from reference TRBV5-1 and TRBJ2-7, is KAGVTQTPRYLIKTRGQQVTLSCSPISGHRSVSWYQQTPGQGLQFLFEYFSETQRNKGNFPGRFSGRQFSNSRSEMNVSTLELGDSALYLCASSSGTGGHEQYFGPGTRLTVT.

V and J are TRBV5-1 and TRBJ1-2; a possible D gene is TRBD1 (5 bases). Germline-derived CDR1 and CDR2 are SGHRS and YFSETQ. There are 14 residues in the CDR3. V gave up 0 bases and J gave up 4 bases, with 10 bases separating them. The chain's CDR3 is CASSLEGEGYGYTF. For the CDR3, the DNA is TGCGCCAGCAGCTTGGAAGGGGAGGGCTATGGCTACACCTTC.

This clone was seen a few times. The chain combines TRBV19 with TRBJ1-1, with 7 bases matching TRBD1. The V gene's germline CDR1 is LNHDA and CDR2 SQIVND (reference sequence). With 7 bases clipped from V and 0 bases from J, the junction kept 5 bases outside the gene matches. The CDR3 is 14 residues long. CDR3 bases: TGTGCCAGTAAAGAAGGACAGGTGAACACTGAAGCTTTCTTT. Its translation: CASKEGQVNTEAFF.

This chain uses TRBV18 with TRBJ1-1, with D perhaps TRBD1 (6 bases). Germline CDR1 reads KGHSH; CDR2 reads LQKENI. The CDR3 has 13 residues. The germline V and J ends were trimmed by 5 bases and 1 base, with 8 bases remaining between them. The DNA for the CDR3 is TGTGCCAGCTCAGGACAGTCGAACACTGAAGCTTTCTTT. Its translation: CASSGQSNTEAFF.

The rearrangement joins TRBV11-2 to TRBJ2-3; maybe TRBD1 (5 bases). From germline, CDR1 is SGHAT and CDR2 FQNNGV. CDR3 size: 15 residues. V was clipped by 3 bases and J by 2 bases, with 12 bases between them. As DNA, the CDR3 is TGTGCCAGCAGCTTTAACCCAGGGTCCACAGATACGCAGTATTTT. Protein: CASSFNPGSTDTQYF.

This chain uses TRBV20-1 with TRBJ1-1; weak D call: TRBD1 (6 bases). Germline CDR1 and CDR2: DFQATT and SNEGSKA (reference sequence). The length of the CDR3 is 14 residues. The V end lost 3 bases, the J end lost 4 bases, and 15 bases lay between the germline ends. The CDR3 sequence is CSASVTTRGTEAFF. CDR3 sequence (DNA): TGCAGTGCTAGTGTGACAACCAGGGGCACTGAAGCTTTCTTT.

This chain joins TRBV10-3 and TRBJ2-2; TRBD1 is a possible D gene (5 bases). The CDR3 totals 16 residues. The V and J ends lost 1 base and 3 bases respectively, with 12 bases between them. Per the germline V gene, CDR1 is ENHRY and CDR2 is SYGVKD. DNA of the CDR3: TGTGCCATCAGTGAGTTTAGCCAGGGCGACACCGGGGAGCTGTTTTTT. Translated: CAISEFSQGDTGELFF.

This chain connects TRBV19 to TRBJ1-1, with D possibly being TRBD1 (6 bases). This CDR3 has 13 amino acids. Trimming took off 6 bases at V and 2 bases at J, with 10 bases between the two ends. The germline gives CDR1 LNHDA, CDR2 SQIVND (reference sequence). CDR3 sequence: CASSDRPNTEAFF. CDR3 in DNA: TGTGCCAGTAGCGACAGGCCCAACACTGAAGCTTTCTTT.

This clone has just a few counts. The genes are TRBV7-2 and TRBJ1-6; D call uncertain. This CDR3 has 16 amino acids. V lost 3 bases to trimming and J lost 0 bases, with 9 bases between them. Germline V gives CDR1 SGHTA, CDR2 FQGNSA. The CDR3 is CASSFRGASYNSPLHF. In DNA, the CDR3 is TGTGCCAGCAGCTTCCGGGGAGCCTCCTATAATTCACCCCTCCACTTT.

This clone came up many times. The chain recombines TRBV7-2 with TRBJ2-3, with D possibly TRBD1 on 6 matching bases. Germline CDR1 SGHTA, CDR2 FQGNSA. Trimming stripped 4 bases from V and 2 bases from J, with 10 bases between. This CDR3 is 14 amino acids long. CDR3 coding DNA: TGTGCCAGCAGCTCCAGGGGAACCACAGATACGCAGTATTTT. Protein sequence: CASSSRGTTDTQYF.

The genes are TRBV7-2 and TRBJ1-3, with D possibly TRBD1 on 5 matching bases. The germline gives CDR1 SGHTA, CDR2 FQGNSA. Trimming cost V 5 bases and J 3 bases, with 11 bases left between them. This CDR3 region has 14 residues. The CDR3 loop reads CASSGGVGGNTIYF. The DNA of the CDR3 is TGTGCCAGCAGCGGGGGGGTGGGTGGAAACACCATATATTTT.

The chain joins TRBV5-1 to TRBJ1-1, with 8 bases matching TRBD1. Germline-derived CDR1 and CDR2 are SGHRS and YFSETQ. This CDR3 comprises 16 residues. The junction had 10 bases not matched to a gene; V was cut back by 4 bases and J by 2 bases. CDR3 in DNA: TGCGCCAGCAGCCAGCAGGGGGCGGGGGTTAACACTGAAGCTTTCTTT. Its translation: CASSQQGAGVNTEAFF.